This T cell receptor (beta chain) was profiled in a study of OX40 agonist ivuxolimab in advanced cancers. Overall study context: A mean age of roughly 60 years, range roughly 20 to 79, was recorded, and approximately 85% were male.

The assay was immunoSEQ multiplex PCR, and TCRdb's table has in-frame clones only and misses some. The sample shows nearly 70,000 clones, roughly 85% of them seen only once. Trimming removed 8 bases from V and 4 bases from J; junction bases left unmatched: 9. The CDR3 has 15 residues. Germline V gene lookup returns CDR1 MNHEY and CDR2 SMNVEV (reference sequence). Excluded were patients having autoimmune disease history or systemic immunosuppression. This sequence originates from an adult with an advanced solid tumor such as melanoma, head and neck, liver or kidney cancer. V usage is TRBV27 and J usage is TRBJ1-5, with TRBD1 matching over 9 bases. The material sequenced was CD4+ or CD8+ T cells sorted from blood, taken in a trial of the OX40 agonist ivuxolimab. Written as DNA, the CDR3 is TGTGCCAGCCGGGACAGGGAAAAGCTAAATCAGCCCCAGCATTTT. Translation: CASRDREKLNQPQHF.